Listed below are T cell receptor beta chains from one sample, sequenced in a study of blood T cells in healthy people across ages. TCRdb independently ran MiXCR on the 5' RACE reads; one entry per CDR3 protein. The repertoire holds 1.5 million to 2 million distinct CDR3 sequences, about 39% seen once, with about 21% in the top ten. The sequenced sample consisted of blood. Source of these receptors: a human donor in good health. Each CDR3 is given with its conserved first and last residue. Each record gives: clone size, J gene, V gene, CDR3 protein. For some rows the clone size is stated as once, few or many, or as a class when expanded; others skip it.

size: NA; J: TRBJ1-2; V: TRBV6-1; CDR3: CASSGLLGGADNLKYGYTF
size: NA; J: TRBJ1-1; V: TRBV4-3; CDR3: CASSQDLEGRNTEAFF
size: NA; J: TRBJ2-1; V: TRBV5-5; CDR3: CASSLIGVRANEQFF
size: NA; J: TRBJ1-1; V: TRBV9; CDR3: CASSVGPGHTATEAFF
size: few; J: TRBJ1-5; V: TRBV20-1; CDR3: CSAIHGGQPQHF
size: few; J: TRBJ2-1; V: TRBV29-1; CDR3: CSVEGRWVGDRVNEQFF
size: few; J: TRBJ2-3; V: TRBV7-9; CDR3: CASSLAAVNPGDTQYF
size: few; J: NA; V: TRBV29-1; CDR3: CSVEIQGALETQYF
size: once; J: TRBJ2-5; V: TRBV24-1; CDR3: CATSDPGLAGAGEAQYF
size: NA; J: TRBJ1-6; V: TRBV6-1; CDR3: CASSEGQGWVYNSPLHF
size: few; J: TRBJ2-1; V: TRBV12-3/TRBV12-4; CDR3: CASSLGGGPGDEQFF
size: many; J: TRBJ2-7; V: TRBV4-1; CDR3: CASSQGAVYEQYF
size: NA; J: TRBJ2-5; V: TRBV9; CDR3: CASSVGPGAGGETQYF
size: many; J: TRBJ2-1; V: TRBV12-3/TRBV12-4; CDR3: CASRSRQGQYNEQFF
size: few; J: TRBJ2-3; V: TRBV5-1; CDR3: CASSSHWPSGTQYF
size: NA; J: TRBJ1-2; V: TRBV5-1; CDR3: CASSLDAGGNYGYTF
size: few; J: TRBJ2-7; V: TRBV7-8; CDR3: CASSRDVQLEQYF
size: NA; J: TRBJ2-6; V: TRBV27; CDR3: CASSAVPGAGANVLTF
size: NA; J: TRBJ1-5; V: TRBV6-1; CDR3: CASSRNRGQVQPQHF
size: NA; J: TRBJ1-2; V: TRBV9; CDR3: CASSVGDLRGFGYTF
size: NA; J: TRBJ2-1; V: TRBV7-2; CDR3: CASSLEGRYVNEQFF
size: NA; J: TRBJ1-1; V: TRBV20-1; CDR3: CSAAHRDTRTEAFF
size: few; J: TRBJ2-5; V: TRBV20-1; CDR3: CSAPPEGQETQYF
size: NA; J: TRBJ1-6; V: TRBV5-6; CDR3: CASSLKSSRVSHF
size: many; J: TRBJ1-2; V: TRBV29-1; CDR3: CSAYTGGSYYGYTF
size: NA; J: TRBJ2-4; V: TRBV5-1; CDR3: CANTQTGEQYF
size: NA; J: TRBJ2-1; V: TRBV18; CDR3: CASSPRDRVSNEQFF
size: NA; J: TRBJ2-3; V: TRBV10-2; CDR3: CASLQSSTDTQYF
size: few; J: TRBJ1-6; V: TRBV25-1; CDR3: CASRRQGGNNSPLHF
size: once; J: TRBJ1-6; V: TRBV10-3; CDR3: CAISESTETPLHF
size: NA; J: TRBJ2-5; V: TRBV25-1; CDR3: CASSSGPGLGETQYF
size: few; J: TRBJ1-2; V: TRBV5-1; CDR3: CASSGTGYNYGYTF